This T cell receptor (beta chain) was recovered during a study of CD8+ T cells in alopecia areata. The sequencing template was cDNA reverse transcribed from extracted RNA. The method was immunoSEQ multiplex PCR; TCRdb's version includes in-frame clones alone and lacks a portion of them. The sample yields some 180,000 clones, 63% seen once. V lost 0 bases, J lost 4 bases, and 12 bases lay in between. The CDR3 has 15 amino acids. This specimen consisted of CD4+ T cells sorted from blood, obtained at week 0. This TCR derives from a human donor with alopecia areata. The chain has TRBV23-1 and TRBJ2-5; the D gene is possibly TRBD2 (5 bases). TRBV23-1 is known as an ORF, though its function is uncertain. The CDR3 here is CASSQSFGVRETQYF. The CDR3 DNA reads TGCGCCAGCAGTCAATCCTTCGGGGTGCGAGAGACCCAGTACTTC.